The present entry profiles one TCR beta chain with its context. The time point: pre-treatment baseline. DNA loading was fixed at 350 to 450 ng for all bulk PBMC samples. Assay used: immunoSEQ multiplex PCR; TCRdb lists only in-frame clones, some missing. The sample yields about 22,000 clones, about 90% seen once. The CDR3 sequence is 15 residues long. CDR1 is SGHRS and CDR2 is YFSETQ in the germline V gene. Trimming at V came to 4 bases and at J to 2 bases, leaving 7 bases not matched to a gene. These data originate in a study of blood T cell dynamics during melanoma immunotherapy. About the study: Patients with metastatic melanoma got pembrolizumab or nivolumab-ipilimumab as first-line care.

The rearrangement joins TRBV5-1 to TRBJ2-3, with 7 bases fitting TRBD1. This sequence originates from a human donor with melanoma. This sample comprised blood, obtained from a patient treated with checkpoint blockade. The CDR3 nucleotides are TGCGCCAGCAGCACGGGACAGAGGGACACAGATACGCAGTATTTT. Translated, it gives CASSTGQRDTDTQYF.